This TCR beta chain was documented in a study of T cells in Graves' hyperthyroidism and ophthalmopathy. It was RNA transcripts that yielded the amplified TCR beta CDR3 regions. The TCR CDR3 first-round RT-PCR relied on the HTBI primer set. A single record per CDR3 protein comes from TCRdb applying MiXCR to the multiplex PCR reads. The table has roughly 550,000 distinct CDR3 sequences, 15% to 20% seen once; the top ten hold over 25%. CDR1 and CDR2 from the germline V gene are DFQATT and SNEGSKA (reference sequence). The CDR3 consists of 18 residues. The junction had 12 bases not matched to a gene; V was cut back by 6 bases and J by 0 bases.

Sequences were obtained from blood. V gene TRBV20-1 combines with J gene TRBJ2-3; TRBD2 aligns across 13 bases. The source is a woman aged 25 to 39 with Graves' ophthalmopathy. The CDR3 bases are TGCAGTGCGGAGAGAACTAGCGGGAGGGAGGGAAGCACAGATACGCAGTATTTT. This translates into CSAERTSGREGSTDTQYF.